This is a list of T cell receptor beta chains from one sample in a study of blood T cells in healthy people across ages. Each CDR3 protein is one row after TCRdb ran MiXCR on the 5' RACE reads. This table has about 1.4 million distinct CDR3 sequences, roughly 59% appearing once. The sample taken for sequencing was blood. Source of these receptors: a man younger than 35 in good health. Both conserved end residues are part of each CDR3. D genes are given only for firm matches. Part of the rows lack a size; the others show once, few, many or a class for expanded clones.

abundance | j_gene | v_gene | d_gene | CDR3nt | CDR3aa
few | TRBJ2-3 | TRBV9 | . | TGTGCCAGCAGCCCGCGGTGGGGAACAGATACGCAGTATTTT | CASSPRWGTDTQYF
. | TRBJ1-2 | TRBV20-1 | . | TGCAGTGGGCGGGCCCGAGGGGACTATGGCTACACCTTC | CSGRARGDYGYTF
many | TRBJ2-7 | TRBV29-1 | TRBD1 | TGCAGCGTCGACAGGGGTGGATACGAGCAGTACTTC | CSVDRGGYEQYF
. | TRBJ2-7 | TRBV10-3 | TRBD2 | TGTGCCATCAGTGATCTAGCGGGAGTGTACGAGCAGTACTTC | CAISDLAGVYEQYF
. | TRBJ1-4 | TRBV4-3 | . | TGCGCCAGCGGCCCCTCGCCAGGTGGGTTTGGTGAAAAACTGTTTTTT | CASGPSPGGFGEKLFF
. | TRBJ1-5 | TRBV6-1 | . | TGTGCCAGCAGTGAAGCACCGGGTCAGCCCCAGCATTTT | CASSEAPGQPQHF
. | TRBJ2-3 | TRBV7-2 | TRBD2 | TGTGCCAGCAGCTTCCGGGGACTAGCGGGACGGGATACGCAGTATTTT | CASSFRGLAGRDTQYF
. | TRBJ1-5 | TRBV10-2 | . | TGCGCCAGCAGTGCCTCGGGGAGGGGCAATCAGCCCCAGCATTTT | CASSASGRGNQPQHF
few | TRBJ1-2 | TRBV25-1 | . | TGTGCCACCGAGGCTGGGTATGGCTACACCTTC | CATEAGYGYTF
. | TRBJ2-4 | TRBV7-9 | . | TGTGCCAGCAGCTTAGTAGAGCGGGCGGTAAACATTCAGTACTTC | CASSLVERAVNIQYF